This is a list of T cell receptor beta chains from one sample in a study of T-cell reconstitution after alpha-beta-depleted transplantation in children. TCRdb called the PCR reads again in MiXCR, with one record for every CDR3 protein. The data hold under 20,000 distinct CDR3 sequences, with about 7.7% observed a single time. The source material was PBMCs, mostly from graft donor cells, sampled 60 days after TCRalphabeta/CD19-depleted stem cell transplant. The receptors originated from a boy younger than two who had a stem cell transplant for Wiskott-Aldrich syndrome, so the T cells may come from the graft donor. Both conserved end residues are part of each CDR3. The order of the fields is CDR3 length, clone size, J gene, V gene, D gene, CDR3 DNA, CDR3 protein. D genes are given only for firm matches. Clone sizes are given selectively: once, few, many, or a class where the clone is expanded.

14	many	TRBJ1-2	TRBV20-1	.	TGCAGTGCTAGAGCAGCAGGGTTGAACTATGGCTACACCTTC	CSARAAGLNYGYTF
16	many	TRBJ1-2	TRBV20-1	.	TGCAGTGCTAGGAAGGGCAACAGCATTAATAACTATGGCTACACCTTC	CSARKGNSINNYGYTF
13	few	TRBJ2-7	TRBV6-1	.	TGTGCCAGCGGGGGACGAATGAGCTACGAGCAGTACTTC	CASGGRMSYEQYF
15	many	TRBJ1-4	TRBV5-1	.	TGCGCCAGCAGCTTTACCGGGACAACTAATGAAAAACTGTTTTTT	CASSFTGTTNEKLFF
15	many	TRBJ2-3	TRBV11-2	.	TGTGCCAGCAGCCCACAGGGGACTAGCACAGATACGCAGTATTTT	CASSPQGTSTDTQYF
15	many	TRBJ1-4	TRBV7-9	TRBD1	TGTGCCAGCAGTCTTGACAGGGGGCGCTATGAAAAACTGTTTTTT	CASSLDRGRYEKLFF
14	.	TRBJ1-1	TRBV6-2/TRBV6-3	.	TGTGCCAGCAGTGACCCGGACGGGAACACTGAAGCTTTCTTT	CASSDPDGNTEAFF
12	many	TRBJ1-5	TRBV7-9	.	TGTGCCAGCAGCTTAGGCAGTCAGCCCCAGCATTTT	CASSLGSQPQHF
16	many	TRBJ2-1	TRBV5-1	TRBD1	TGCGCCAGCAGCCCACCGTTCGGACAGGGGGCAGATGAGCAGTTCTTC	CASSPPFGQGADEQFF
11	many	TRBJ2-5	TRBV19	.	TGTGCCAGTAGTATCCAAGAGACCCAGTACTTC	CASSIQETQYF
10	many	TRBJ1-2	TRBV7-9	.	TGTGCCAGCAGCCCCCGCGGCTACACCTTC	CASSPRGYTF
14	many	TRBJ1-2	TRBV7-9	.	TGTGCCAGCAGCCCCCGGGGACGCGCCTATGGCTACACCTTC	CASSPRGRAYGYTF
14	few	TRBJ1-2	TRBV20-1	TRBD1	TGCAGTGCTAGGGGGGACAGTTCTAACTATGGCTACACCTTC	CSARGDSSNYGYTF
16	many	TRBJ2-1	TRBV14	TRBD2	TGTGCCAGCAGCCAAGATTATACTAGCGGGAGGAATGAGCAGTTCTTC	CASSQDYTSGRNEQFF
13	many	TRBJ1-5	TRBV5-1	.	TGCGCCAGCAGCGGGGACGGATATCAGCCCCAGCATTTT	CASSGDGYQPQHF
15	many	TRBJ2-1	TRBV29-1	TRBD2	TGCAGCGTGGGGACTAGCGGGGGCTCCTACAATGAGCAGTTCTTC	CSVGTSGGSYNEQFF
14	.	TRBJ1-2	TRBV7-9	.	TGTGCCAGCAGCGATTCCGACATCAACTATGGCTACACCTTC	CASSDSDINYGYTF
17	.	TRBJ2-1	TRBV30	TRBD1	TGTGCCTGGAGTCGTCCCGGGACAGGGGACTCCTACAATGAGCAGTTCTTC	CAWSRPGTGDSYNEQFF
15	many	TRBJ1-2	TRBV20-1	.	TGCAGTGCTAGAGGGACTCTGGGGGAAGATTATGGCTACACCTTC	CSARGTLGEDYGYTF
11	many	TRBJ2-1	TRBV7-2	.	TGTGCCAGTACCCCCCGAAATGAGCAGTTCTTC	CASTPRNEQFF
16	many	TRBJ2-1	TRBV20-1	.	TGCAGTGCTACGACCCTCTGGCCTACTAGTTACAATGAGCAGTTCTTC	CSATTLWPTSYNEQFF
15	many	TRBJ1-5	TRBV7-9	.	TGTGCCAGCAGCCTCGCGGTTGGGGACAATCAGCCCCAGCATTTT	CASSLAVGDNQPQHF
16	many	TRBJ2-2	TRBV7-9	TRBD2	TGTGCCAGCAGCTTAGCTAGCGGGGCGAACACCGGGGAGCTGTTTTTT	CASSLASGANTGELFF
13	many	TRBJ1-5	TRBV6-5	.	TGTGCCAGCTCTCAGGGTATGGGTCAGCCCCAGCATTTT	CASSQGMGQPQHF
16	many	TRBJ1-1	TRBV9	.	TGTGCCAGCAGCGCCGACCTCCTAACTGTGACTACTGAAGCTTTCTTT	CASSADLLTVTTEAFF
15	many	TRBJ2-5	TRBV18	TRBD2	TGTGCCAGCTCACCAGCGAGCGGGACTAAAGAGACCCAGTACTTC	CASSPASGTKETQYF
12	few	TRBJ1-5	TRBV7-9	.	TGTGCCAGCAGCTCACTCTTGCAGCCCCAGCATTTT	CASSSLLQPQHF
14	many	TRBJ1-2	TRBV7-8	.	TGTGCCAGCAGCTTAGGTCCGCGCACCTATGGCTACACCTTC	CASSLGPRTYGYTF
15	few	TRBJ2-3	TRBV6-1	.	TGTGCCAGCAGGCTCGACAGCCTATTGGGAGATACGCAGTATTTT	CASRLDSLLGDTQYF